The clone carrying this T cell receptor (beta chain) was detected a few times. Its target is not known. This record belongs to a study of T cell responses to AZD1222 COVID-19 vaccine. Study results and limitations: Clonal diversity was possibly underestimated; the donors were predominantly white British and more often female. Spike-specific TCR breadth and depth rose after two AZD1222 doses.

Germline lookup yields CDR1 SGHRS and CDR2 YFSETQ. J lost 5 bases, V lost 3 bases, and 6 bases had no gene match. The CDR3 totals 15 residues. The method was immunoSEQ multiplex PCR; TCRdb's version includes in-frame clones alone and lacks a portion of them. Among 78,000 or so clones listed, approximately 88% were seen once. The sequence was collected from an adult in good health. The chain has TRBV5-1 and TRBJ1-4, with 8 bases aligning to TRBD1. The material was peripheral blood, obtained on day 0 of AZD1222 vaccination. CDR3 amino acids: CASSWTGWGNEKLFF. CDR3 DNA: TGCGCCAGCAGCTGGACAGGGTGGGGCAATGAAAAACTGTTTTTT.